The rows below give T cell receptor beta chains drawn from one sample of a study of cytomegalovirus exposure and HLA in healthy donors. Some clones are missing from TCRdb's copy, which holds only in-frame ones; the method was immunoSEQ multiplex PCR. The top ten hold under 0.85% of the sample, which has approximately 220,000 clones, roughly 84% seen once. What was sequenced was PBMCs. The receptors stem from a boy aged 2 to 9 in good health and CMV-seronegative. Each CDR3 is given without its conserved first and last residue.

cdr3_aa j_call v_call
ASSASELYNEQF TRBJ2-1 TRBV9
ASSLTGNTEAF TRBJ1-1 TRBV6-1
ASSLPPRATSGGELF TRBJ2-2 TRBV27
ATSRGSGRPDYEQY TRBJ2-7 TRBV15
ASSLVSSYNEQF TRBJ2-1 TRBV5-1
ASSEIGINTEAF TRBJ1-1 TRBV6-1
ASSQGRGFADTQY TRBJ2-3 TRBV4-1
SVEGRAKGGQF TRBJ2-1 TRBV29-1
AWSPDRVAEAF TRBJ1-1 TRBV30
AIMTLGGEPNEQF TRBJ2-1 TRBV9
ASPEFPLSDTQY TRBJ2-3 TRBV6-4
ASSVGRDRSSYEQY TRBJ2-7 TRBV25-1
ASSKGTSGSDEQY TRBJ2-7 TRBV6-1
ASSAGSPYGYT TRBJ1-2 TRBV7-6
ASSELRTAGNTEAF TRBJ1-1 TRBV6-1
ASSGRSGRAFESYEQY TRBJ2-7 TRBV2
ASGRGGGREQY TRBJ2-7 TRBV9
ASSLFSGGSYQETQY TRBJ2-5 TRBV5-1
ASSATGELQPQH TRBJ1-5 TRBV6-7
ASSLEIMGTALNYGYT TRBJ1-2 TRBV11-2
ASSLEVASGFTDTQY TRBJ2-3 TRBV5-1
AWSPVPLPSYEQY TRBJ2-7 TRBV30
ASSPSGSFYEQY TRBJ2-7 TRBV6-5
AWSTENIQY TRBJ2-4 TRBV30
ACKPAGNTEAF TRBJ1-1 TRBV30
AISALGQQDSTDTQY TRBJ2-3 TRBV10-3